Included here is one TCR beta chain sequence, with context. The junction departs from germline at one end; a sequencing error may be responsible. TCRdb keeps only in-frame clones here, not all; method: immunoSEQ multiplex PCR. The sample carries some 200,000 clones, roughly 94% recorded once. The sample comes from a study of control samples from healthy donors and cancer patients. CDR3 length: 15 residues. The germline V gene encodes CDR1 LGHNA and CDR2 YSLEER. The receptor was isolated from a man aged 50 to 60 in good health. V usage is TRBV4-3 and J usage is TRBJ1-2; unclear D gene. Sequencing used blood. CDR3 DNA: TGCGCCAGCAGCCAAGATCAGGAGTACAAAGTGGTGAACGCCTTC. Translation gives CASSQDQEYKVVNAF.